This T cell receptor (beta chain) emerged from a study of blood T cell repertoires in COVID-19. Study context: Sample material is recorded as cDNA or gDNA derived from T cells, B-cell-depleted T cells, or PBMCs.

Allocation to cohorts depended on clinical history reported by the participants. Generated by immunoSEQ multiplex PCR, the TCRdb table keeps only in-frame clones and is missing some. The repertoire holds about 200,000 clones, with about 85% as singletons. In germline, CDR1 is SGHDN, CDR2 FVKESK. V was pared by 1 base and J by 0 bases, with 11 bases between. The CDR3 has 16 amino acids. The origin of this receptor is a woman aged 30 to 39 who had recovered from COVID-19. The chain links TRBV14 to TRBJ2-3, with D perhaps matching TRBD2 (5 bases). Sequenced input: PBMCs or T cells enriched from blood (not recorded which). The CDR3 DNA follows: TGTGCCAGCAGCCAAGGGAGGAGGAGAAGCACAGATACGCAGTATTTT. Its protein product is CASSQGRRRSTDTQYF. Full variable domain (remainder filled in from reference TRBV14 and TRBJ2-3): EAGVTQFPSHSVIEKGQTVTLRCDPISGHDNLYWYRRVMGKEIKFLLHFVKESKQDESGMPNNRFLAERTGGTYSTLKVQPAELEDSGVYFCASSQGRRRSTDTQYFGPGTRLTVL.